A selection of T cell receptor beta chains follows, all from one sample in a study of cytomegalovirus exposure and HLA in healthy donors. Libraries were prepared by immunoSEQ multiplex PCR; TCRdb keeps only in-frame clonotypes and omits some of them. The table has approximately 100,000 clones, approximately 80% seen once. Material for sequencing was PBMCs. The receptors originated from a female donor in good health and CMV-seropositive. The CDR3 runs from the conserved cysteine through the conserved F or W. The D gene is left open where the match is weak. Clone size is stated in some rows and not others, as once, few, many or a class when expanded.

>TRBJ1-1|TRBD1|TRBV18|NA
TGTGCCAGCTCACCCGGTCAGGGGGGAGCTTTCTTT
CASSPGQGGAFF
>TRBJ1-5|TRBD1|TRBV2|NA
TGTGCCAGCAGCGCGGACAGTGCAGGGGGGCCCCAGCATTTT
CASSADSAGGPQHF
>TRBJ1-5|NA|TRBV6-6|NA
TGTGCCAGCAGTTACTCGTTAGGCAATCAGCCCCAGCATTTT
CASSYSLGNQPQHF
>TRBJ1-2|NA|TRBV7-9|NA
TGTGCCAGCAGCTTAGACAGGCACTATGGCTACACCTTC
CASSLDRHYGYTF
>TRBJ2-7|NA|TRBV7-2|NA
TGTGCCAGCAGCTTAGCGGGGAGTTACGAGCAGTACTTC
CASSLAGSYEQYF
>TRBJ1-4|TRBD1|TRBV7-6|NA
TGTGCCAGCAGCTCTCGACAGGGGAAGACTAATGAAAAACTGTTTTTT
CASSSRQGKTNEKLFF
>TRBJ2-3|NA|TRBV9|NA
TGTGCCAGCAGTAACGGACTAACTCCGAGGGATACGCAGTATTTT
CASSNGLTPRDTQYF
>TRBJ1-1|NA|TRBV7-9|once
TGTGCCAGCAGCTCAAGTCCAGGCAGGGTCCCGTTCAATGAAGCTTTCTTT
CASSSSPGRVPFNEAFF
>TRBJ1-4|NA|TRBV7-2|few
TGTGCCAGCAGCTTATTAGTGGGCGCGAAACTGTTTTTT
CASSLLVGAKLFF
>TRBJ1-4|NA|TRBV5-1|NA
TGCGCCAGCAGCTACGGTGGGGCTGGTGAAAAACTGTTTTTT
CASSYGGAGEKLFF
>TRBJ1-1|NA|TRBV7-9|NA
TGTGCCAGCAGCTTGGGAGGGCCTGAAGCTTTCTTT
CASSLGGPEAFF
>TRBJ2-7|NA|TRBV4-2|NA
TGTGCCAGCAGCCATCGGGGGAACTCCTACGAGCAGTACTTC
CASSHRGNSYEQYF
>TRBJ2-2|NA|TRBV21-1|NA
TGTGCCAGCAGCACCTTCGACAGGGCGGGGACCGGGGAGCTGTTTTTT
CASSTFDRAGTGELFF
>TRBJ2-2|NA|TRBV28|NA
TGTGCCAGCAGTTTACCTTGGCCAGGGGCGGACGCCGGGGAGCTGTTTTTT
CASSLPWPGADAGELFF
>TRBJ2-3|NA|TRBV10-2|NA
TGCGCCAGCAGTGACCCCGGACAGCCTCAAGGTCCAGATACGCAGTATTTT
CASSDPGQPQGPDTQYF
>TRBJ1-1|TRBD1|TRBV18|once
TGTGCCAGCTCACCAAAGTTGGCAGGGGGCCTGAACACTGAAGCTTTCTTT
CASSPKLAGGLNTEAFF
>TRBJ2-3|NA|TRBV19|NA
TGTGCCAGTAGAGCAGGGCCGAGCACAGATACGCAGTATTTT
CASRAGPSTDTQYF
>TRBJ2-7|NA|TRBV7-8|once
TGTGCCAGCAGCTTAGTTCTTTTCGAGCAGTACTTC
CASSLVLFEQYF